Detailed here is one TCR beta chain. CDR1 is MGHRA, CDR2 YSYEKL, per germline. The V and J ends lost 1 base and 4 bases, in that order; junction bases with no gene match: 15. There are 19 residues in the CDR3. Per the study methods: How many nucleated cells were present was estimated from reference gene primer amplification. Assay: immunoSEQ multiplex PCR; the TCRdb copy retains only in-frame clones and omits some. That table supplies the V and J calls and clone size; D and trimming were determined from the DNA. The repertoire includes 97,000 or so clones, around 82% of them detected once, and around 9.9% sits in the top ten. This entry is derived from a study of blood T cell repertoires in COVID-19. Study summary: Material from acute and convalescent COVID-19 was sourced from the United States, Italy and Spain. PBMCs, B-cell-depleted T cells, or T cells were the source of the cDNA or gDNA that made up the material.

The gene calls are TRBV4-1 and TRBJ1-5; 8 bases fit TRBD1. The TCR sequence derives from a man between 65 and 85 years old with active or convalescent COVID-19. Sequenced material: peripheral blood. CDR3 DNA sequence: TGCGCCAGCAGCCAAGCGTACGGACAGGGTAGGTTGGGTAATCAGCCCCAGCATTTT. It codes for CASSQAYGQGRLGNQPQHF.